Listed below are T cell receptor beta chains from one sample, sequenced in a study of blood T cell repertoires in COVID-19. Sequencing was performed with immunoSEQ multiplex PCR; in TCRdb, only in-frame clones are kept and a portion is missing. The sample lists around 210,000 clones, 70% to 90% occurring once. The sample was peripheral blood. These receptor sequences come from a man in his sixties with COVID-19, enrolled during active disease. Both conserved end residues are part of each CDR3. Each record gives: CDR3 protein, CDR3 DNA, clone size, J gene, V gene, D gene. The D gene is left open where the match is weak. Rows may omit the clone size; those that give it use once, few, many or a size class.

cdr3_aa: CASSLVVVSAGTNYGYTF; cdr3_nt: TGTGCCAGCAGCTTAGTTGTAGTCAGTGCAGGGACTAACTATGGCTACACCTTC; clone_size: many; j_call: TRBJ1-2; v_call: TRBV7-8; d_call: .
cdr3_aa: CASSLQREYYEQYF; cdr3_nt: TGTGCCAGCAGCTTACAGCGGGAGTACTACGAGCAGTACTTC; clone_size: once; j_call: TRBJ2-7; v_call: TRBV11-1; d_call: TRBD2
cdr3_aa: CASSVVAGSEAFF; cdr3_nt: TGTGCCAGCAGCGTAGTGGCAGGGTCTGAAGCTTTCTTT; clone_size: .; j_call: TRBJ1-1; v_call: TRBV9; d_call: .
cdr3_aa: CASRPPRSDGNTIYF; cdr3_nt: TGTGCCAGCAGACCGCCGAGGTCCGATGGAAACACCATATATTTT; clone_size: .; j_call: TRBJ1-3; v_call: TRBV6-5; d_call: .
cdr3_aa: CASSEQTSGSSNEQFF; cdr3_nt: TGTGCCAGCAGTGAACAGACTAGCGGGAGCTCCAATGAGCAGTTCTTC; clone_size: .; j_call: TRBJ2-1; v_call: TRBV6-1; d_call: TRBD2
cdr3_aa: CASSKGRTSGETQYF; cdr3_nt: TGTGCCAGCAGCAAGGGACGGACTAGCGGAGAGACCCAGTACTTC; clone_size: .; j_call: TRBJ2-5; v_call: TRBV3-1/TRBV3-2; d_call: TRBD2
cdr3_aa: CASSGAGNYGYTF; cdr3_nt: TGTGCCTCCTCAGGGGCTGGTAACTATGGCTACACCTTC; clone_size: .; j_call: TRBJ1-2; v_call: TRBV19; d_call: .
cdr3_aa: CASTQGGGGYTF; cdr3_nt: TGTGCCAGCACCCAGGGGGGAGGAGGCTACACCTTC; clone_size: .; j_call: TRBJ1-2; v_call: TRBV11-2; d_call: TRBD1
cdr3_aa: CASSSRDRARGSPLHF; cdr3_nt: TGTGCCAGCAGCTCCCGGGACAGGGCTCGAGGTTCACCCCTCCACTTT; clone_size: .; j_call: TRBJ1-6; v_call: TRBV5-4; d_call: TRBD1
cdr3_aa: CASSTDRANTEAFF; cdr3_nt: TGTGCCAGTAGTACGGACAGGGCGAACACTGAAGCTTTCTTT; clone_size: once; j_call: TRBJ1-1; v_call: TRBV19; d_call: TRBD1
cdr3_aa: CASSLDLVRAFF; cdr3_nt: TGTGCCAGCAGCTTAGATCTGGTGAGGGCTTTCTTT; clone_size: .; j_call: TRBJ1-1; v_call: TRBV7-2; d_call: .
cdr3_aa: CASSISRLAGETQYF; cdr3_nt: TGTGCCAGCAGCATTTCTAGGCTAGCGGGAGAGACCCAGTACTTC; clone_size: once; j_call: TRBJ2-5; v_call: TRBV27; d_call: TRBD2
cdr3_aa: CASSAKGRGATYNEQFF; cdr3_nt: TGTGCCAGCAGCGCCAAAGGGCGGGGGGCCACCTACAATGAGCAGTTCTTC; clone_size: .; j_call: TRBJ2-1; v_call: TRBV5-4; d_call: TRBD2
cdr3_aa: CASSSPGGGNYGYTF; cdr3_nt: TGTGCCAGCAGTTCCCCGGGGGGGGGCAACTATGGCTACACCTTC; clone_size: .; j_call: TRBJ1-2; v_call: TRBV6-2/TRBV6-3; d_call: .
cdr3_aa: CASSLEAAVVGAFF; cdr3_nt: TGTGCCAGCTCACTGGAGGCGGCCGTAGTAGGAGCTTTCTTT; clone_size: .; j_call: TRBJ1-1; v_call: TRBV18; d_call: .
cdr3_aa: CASSSDRTPGNTIYF; cdr3_nt: TGTGCCAGCAGCTCGGACAGGACCCCTGGAAACACCATATATTTT; clone_size: .; j_call: TRBJ1-3; v_call: TRBV7-9; d_call: TRBD1
cdr3_aa: CSATVGYGYTF; cdr3_nt: TGCAGTGCCACGGTCGGCTATGGCTACACCTTC; clone_size: .; j_call: TRBJ1-2; v_call: TRBV20-1; d_call: .
cdr3_aa: CASSSKPADTEAFF; cdr3_nt: TGCGCCAGCAGCTCGAAGCCGGCGGACACTGAAGCTTTCTTT; clone_size: .; j_call: TRBJ1-1; v_call: TRBV5-1; d_call: .
cdr3_aa: CSAPRNTEAFF; cdr3_nt: TGCAGTGCCCCGCGGAACACTGAAGCTTTCTTT; clone_size: .; j_call: TRBJ1-1; v_call: TRBV20-1; d_call: .
cdr3_aa: CASSQGDSTNTEAFF; cdr3_nt: TGTGCCAGCAGCCAAGGGGACTCCACGAACACTGAAGCTTTCTTT; clone_size: .; j_call: TRBJ1-1; v_call: TRBV4-2; d_call: .
cdr3_aa: CASSPRRSSYNEQFF; cdr3_nt: TGTGCCAGCAGCCCCCGGCGGTCCTCCTACAATGAGCAGTTCTTC; clone_size: .; j_call: TRBJ2-1; v_call: TRBV14; d_call: .
cdr3_aa: CASRSQGKNNSPLHF; cdr3_nt: TGTGCCAGTAGAAGCCAGGGGAAGAATAATTCACCCCTCCACTTT; clone_size: .; j_call: TRBJ1-6; v_call: TRBV19; d_call: .
cdr3_aa: CARIPRGDYGYTF; cdr3_nt: TGTGCCAGAATCCCCAGGGGAGACTATGGCTACACCTTC; clone_size: .; j_call: TRBJ1-2; v_call: TRBV5-3; d_call: .
cdr3_aa: CASSLGTGREAFF; cdr3_nt: TGTGCCAGCAGCTTAGGGACAGGGCGGGAAGCTTTCTTT; clone_size: .; j_call: TRBJ1-1; v_call: TRBV7-9; d_call: TRBD1
cdr3_aa: CASSMTQTGGRKSYTF; cdr3_nt: TGTGCCAGTAGTATGACCCAGACAGGGGGTCGTAAAAGCTACACCTTC; clone_size: .; j_call: TRBJ1-2; v_call: TRBV19; d_call: TRBD1
cdr3_aa: CASSLTVGNTEAFF; cdr3_nt: TGCGCCAGCAGCTTGACAGTCGGGAACACTGAAGCTTTCTTT; clone_size: .; j_call: TRBJ1-1; v_call: TRBV5-1; d_call: .
cdr3_aa: CASSLELAGYNEQFF; cdr3_nt: TGTGCCAGCAGCTTGGAACTAGCGGGCTACAATGAGCAGTTCTTC; clone_size: .; j_call: TRBJ2-1; v_call: TRBV5-4; d_call: TRBD2
cdr3_aa: CASSPRSSSGMGNEQFF; cdr3_nt: TGTGCCAGCTCACCAAGAAGTTCTAGCGGGATGGGCAATGAGCAGTTCTTC; clone_size: .; j_call: TRBJ2-1; v_call: TRBV18; d_call: TRBD2
cdr3_aa: CASSPPGNNEQFF; cdr3_nt: TGTGCCAGCAGCCCCCCCGGGAACAATGAGCAGTTCTTC; clone_size: .; j_call: TRBJ2-1; v_call: TRBV3-1/TRBV3-2; d_call: .
cdr3_aa: CASQTGTGNTEAFF; cdr3_nt: TGTGCCAGCCAAACCGGGACAGGGAACACTGAAGCTTTCTTT; clone_size: .; j_call: TRBJ1-1; v_call: TRBV2; d_call: TRBD1
cdr3_aa: CASSFFEASGRARTYEQYF; cdr3_nt: TGTGCCAGCAGTTTCTTTGAGGCTAGCGGGAGGGCCCGGACGTACGAGCAGTACTTC; clone_size: .; j_call: TRBJ2-7; v_call: TRBV28; d_call: TRBD2
cdr3_aa: CASSPGQATDTQYF; cdr3_nt: TGTGCCAGCAGCCCGGGACAGGCCACAGATACGCAGTATTTT; clone_size: .; j_call: TRBJ2-3; v_call: TRBV11-3; d_call: TRBD1
cdr3_aa: CASSLSTGGNQPQHF; cdr3_nt: TGTGCCAGCAGCTTAAGCACCGGGGGCAATCAGCCCCAGCATTTT; clone_size: .; j_call: TRBJ1-5; v_call: TRBV7-8; d_call: .
cdr3_aa: CASELVSGGTLGTQYF; cdr3_nt: TGTGCTAGTGAGTTAGTTTCGGGAGGGACTTTGGGTACGCAGTATTTT; clone_size: .; j_call: TRBJ2-3; v_call: TRBV12-5; d_call: TRBD2
cdr3_aa: CASSLDPGEKLFF; cdr3_nt: TGTGCCAGCAGCTTGGATCCAGGCGAAAAACTGTTTTTT; clone_size: .; j_call: TRBJ1-4; v_call: TRBV5-4; d_call: .
cdr3_aa: CASSLDRLEEGYTF; cdr3_nt: TGCGCCAGCAGTTTAGACAGGCTCGAAGAGGGCTACACCTTC; clone_size: .; j_call: TRBJ1-2; v_call: TRBV5-1; d_call: .